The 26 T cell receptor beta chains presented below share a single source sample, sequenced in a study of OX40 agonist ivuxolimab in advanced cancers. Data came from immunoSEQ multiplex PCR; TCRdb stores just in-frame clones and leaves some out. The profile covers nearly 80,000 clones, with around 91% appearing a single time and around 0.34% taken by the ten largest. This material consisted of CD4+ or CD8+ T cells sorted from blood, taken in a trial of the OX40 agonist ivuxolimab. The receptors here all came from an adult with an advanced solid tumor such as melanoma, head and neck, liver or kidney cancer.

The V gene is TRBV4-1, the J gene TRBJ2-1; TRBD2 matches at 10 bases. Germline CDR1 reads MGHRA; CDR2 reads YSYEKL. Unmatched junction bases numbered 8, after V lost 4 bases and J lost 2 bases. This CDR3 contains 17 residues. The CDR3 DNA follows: TGCGCCAGCAGCCCCATCCTAGCGGGGGCCGCCTACAATGAGCAGTTCTTC. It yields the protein CASSPILAGAAYNEQFF.

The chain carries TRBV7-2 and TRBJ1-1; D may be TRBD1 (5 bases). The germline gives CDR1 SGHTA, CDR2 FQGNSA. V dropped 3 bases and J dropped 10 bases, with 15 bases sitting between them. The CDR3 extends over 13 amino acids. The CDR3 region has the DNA TGTGCCAGCAGCTTTGGGGGGGATCGGCGAGCTTTCTTT. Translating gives CASSFGGDRRAFF. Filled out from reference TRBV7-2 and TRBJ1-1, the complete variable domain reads GAGVSQSPSNKVTEKGKDVELRCDPISGHTALYWYRQSLGQGLEFLIYFQGNSAPDKSGLPSDRFSAERTGGSVSTLTIQRTQQEDSAVYLCASSFGGDRRAFFGQGTRLTVV.

CDR3 sequence: CASSEPAGAKNIQYF. CDR3 nucleotides: TGTGCCAGCAGTGAGCCCGCGGGAGCCAAAAACATTCAGTACTTC. V usage is TRBV2 and J usage is TRBJ2-4; tentative D call: TRBD2 (5 bases). The germline CDR1 and CDR2 sequences are SNHLY and FYNNEI. The CDR3 is 15 residues long. V dropped 3 bases and J dropped 0 bases, with 9 bases sitting between them.

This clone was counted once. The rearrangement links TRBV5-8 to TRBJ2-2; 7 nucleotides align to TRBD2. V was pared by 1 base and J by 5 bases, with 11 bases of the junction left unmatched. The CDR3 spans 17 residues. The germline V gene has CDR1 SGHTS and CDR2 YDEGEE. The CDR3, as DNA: TGTGCCAGCAGCTTGCTCGCAGCGGGGATGGGGACCGGGGAGCTGTTTTTT. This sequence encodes CASSLLAAGMGTGELFF. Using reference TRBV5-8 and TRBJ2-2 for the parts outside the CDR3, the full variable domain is EAGVTQSPTHLIKTRGQQATLRCSPISGHTSVYWYQQALGLGLQFLLWYDEGEERNRGNFPPRFSGRQFPNYSSELNVNALELEDSALYLCASSLLAAGMGTGELFFGEGSRLTVL.

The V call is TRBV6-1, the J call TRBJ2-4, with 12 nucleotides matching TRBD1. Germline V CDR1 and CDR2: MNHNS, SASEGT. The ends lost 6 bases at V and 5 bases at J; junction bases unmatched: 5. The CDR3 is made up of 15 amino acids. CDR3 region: CASSRDRGLENIQYF. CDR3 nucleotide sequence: TGTGCCAGCAGCCGGGACAGGGGGCTCGAAAACATTCAGTACTTC.

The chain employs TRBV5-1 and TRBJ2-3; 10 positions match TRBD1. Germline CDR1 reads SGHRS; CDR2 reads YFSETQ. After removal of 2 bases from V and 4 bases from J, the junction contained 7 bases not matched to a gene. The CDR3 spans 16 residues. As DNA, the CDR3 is TGCGCCAGCAGCTTTATGACAGGGGGCGAGTCAGATACGCAGTATTTT. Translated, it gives CASSFMTGGESDTQYF.

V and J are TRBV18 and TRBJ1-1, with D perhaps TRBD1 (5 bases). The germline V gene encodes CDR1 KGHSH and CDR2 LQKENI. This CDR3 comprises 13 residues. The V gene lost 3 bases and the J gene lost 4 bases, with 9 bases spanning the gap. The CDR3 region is CASSPREGTEAFF. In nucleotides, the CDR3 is TGTGCCAGCTCACCCAGGGAAGGCACTGAAGCTTTCTTT.

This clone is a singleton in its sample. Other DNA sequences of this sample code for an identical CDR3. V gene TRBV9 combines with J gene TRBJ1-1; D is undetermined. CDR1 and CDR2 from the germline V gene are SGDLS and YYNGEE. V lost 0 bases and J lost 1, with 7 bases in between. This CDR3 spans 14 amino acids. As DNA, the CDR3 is TGTGCCAGCAGCGTAGGTTCGAGGAACACTGAAGCTTTCTTT. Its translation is CASSVGSRNTEAFF.

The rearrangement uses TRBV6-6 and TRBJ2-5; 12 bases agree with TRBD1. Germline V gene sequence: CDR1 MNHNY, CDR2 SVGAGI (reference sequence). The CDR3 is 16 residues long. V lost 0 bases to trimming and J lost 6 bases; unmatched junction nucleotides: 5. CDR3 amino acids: CASSYSGTGGRKTQYF. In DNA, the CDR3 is TGTGCCAGCAGTTACTCCGGGACAGGGGGCCGGAAGACCCAGTACTTC.

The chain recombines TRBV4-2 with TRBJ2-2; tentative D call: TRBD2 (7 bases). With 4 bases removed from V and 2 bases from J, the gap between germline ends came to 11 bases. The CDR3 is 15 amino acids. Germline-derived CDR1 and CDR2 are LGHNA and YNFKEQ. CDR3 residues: CASSPRGPNTGELFF. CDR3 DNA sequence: TGTGCCAGCAGCCCGCGGGGGCCCAACACCGGGGAGCTGTTTTTT.

The CDR3 loop is CASSHQAGEVNEQFF. The CDR3 DNA reads as TGCGCCAGCAGCCATCAAGCGGGGGAAGTCAATGAGCAGTTCTTC. V and J are TRBV4-1 and TRBJ2-1; the match to TRBD2 covers 8 bases. The CDR3 runs to 15 residues. V was pared by 3 bases and J by 6 bases, with 7 bases of the junction left unmatched. In germline, CDR1 is MGHRA, CDR2 YSYEKL.

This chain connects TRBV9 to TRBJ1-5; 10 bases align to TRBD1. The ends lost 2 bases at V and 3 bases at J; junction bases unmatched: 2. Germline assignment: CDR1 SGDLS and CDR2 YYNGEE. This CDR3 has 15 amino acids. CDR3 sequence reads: CASSVGQGTNQPQHF. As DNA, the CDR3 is TGTGCCAGCAGCGTGGGACAGGGGACCAATCAGCCCCAGCATTTT.

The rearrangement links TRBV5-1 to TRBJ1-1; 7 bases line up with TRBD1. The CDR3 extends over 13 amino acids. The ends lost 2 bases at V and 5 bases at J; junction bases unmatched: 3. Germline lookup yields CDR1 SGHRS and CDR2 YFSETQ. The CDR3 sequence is CASSLQGRTEAFF. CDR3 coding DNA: TGCGCCAGCAGCTTACAGGGGAGAACTGAAGCTTTCTTT.

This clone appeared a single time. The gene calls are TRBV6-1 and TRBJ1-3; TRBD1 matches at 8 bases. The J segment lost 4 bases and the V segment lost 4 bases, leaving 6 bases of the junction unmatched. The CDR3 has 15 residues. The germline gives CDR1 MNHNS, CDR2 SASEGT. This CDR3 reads CASSAGRGQGNTIYF. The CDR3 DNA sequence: TGTGCCAGCAGTGCTGGCAGGGGGCAAGGAAACACCATATATTTT.

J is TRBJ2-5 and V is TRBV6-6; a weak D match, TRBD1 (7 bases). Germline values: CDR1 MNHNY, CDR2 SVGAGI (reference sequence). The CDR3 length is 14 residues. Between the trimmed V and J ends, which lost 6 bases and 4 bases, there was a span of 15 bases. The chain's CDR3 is CASRAGTGVETQYF. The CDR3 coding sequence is TGTGCCAGCAGAGCGGGCACAGGGGTAGAGACCCAGTACTTC.

The chain's CDR3 is CASSFPLLRGGGYTF. The CDR3, as DNA: TGTGCCAGCAGTTTTCCCCTCTTAAGGGGTGGAGGCTACACCTTC. The V gene is TRBV28, the J gene TRBJ1-2; D possibly corresponds to TRBD1 (5 bases). Trimming took 3 bases from V and 8 from J, leaving 19 bases between them. CDR3 length equals 15 residues. CDR1 is MDHEN and CDR2 is SYDVKM in the germline V gene.

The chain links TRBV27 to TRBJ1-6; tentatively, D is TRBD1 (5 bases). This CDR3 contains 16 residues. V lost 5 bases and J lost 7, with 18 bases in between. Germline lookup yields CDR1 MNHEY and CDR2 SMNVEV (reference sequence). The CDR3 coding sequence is TGTGCCAGCAGTCCGTCGGGACGGATGGTGAATTCACCCCTCCACTTT. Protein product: CASSPSGRMVNSPLHF.

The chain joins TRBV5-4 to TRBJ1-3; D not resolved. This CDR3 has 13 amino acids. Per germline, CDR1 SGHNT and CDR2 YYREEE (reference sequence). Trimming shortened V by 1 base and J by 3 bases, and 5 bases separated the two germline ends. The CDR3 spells CASSLTGGNTIYF. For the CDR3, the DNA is TGTGCCAGCAGCTTGACGGGTGGAAACACCATATATTTT. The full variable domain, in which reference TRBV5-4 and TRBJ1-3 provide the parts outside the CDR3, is ETGVTQSPTHLIKTRGQQVTLRCSSQSGHNTVSWYQQALGQGPQFIFQYYREEENGRGNFPPRFSGLQFPNYSSELNVNALELDDSALYLCASSLTGGNTIYFGEGSWLTVV.

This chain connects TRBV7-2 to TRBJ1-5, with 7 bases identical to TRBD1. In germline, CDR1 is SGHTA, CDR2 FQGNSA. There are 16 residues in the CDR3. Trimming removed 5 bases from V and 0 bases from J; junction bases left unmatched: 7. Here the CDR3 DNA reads TGTGCCAGCAGCCTAAGGACAGGAAGTAGCAATCAGCCCCAGCATTTT. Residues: CASSLRTGSSNQPQHF.

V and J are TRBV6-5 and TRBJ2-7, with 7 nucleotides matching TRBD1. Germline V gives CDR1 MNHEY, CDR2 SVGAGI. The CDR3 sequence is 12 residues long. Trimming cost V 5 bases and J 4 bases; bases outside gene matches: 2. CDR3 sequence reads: CASSRDSYEQYF. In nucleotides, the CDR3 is TGTGCCAGCAGTCGGGACAGTTACGAGCAGTACTTC.

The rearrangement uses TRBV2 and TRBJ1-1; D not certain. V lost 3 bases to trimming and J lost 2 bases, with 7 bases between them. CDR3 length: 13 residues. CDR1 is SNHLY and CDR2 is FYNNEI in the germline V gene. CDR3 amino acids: CASSDLVNTEAFF. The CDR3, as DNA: TGTGCCAGCAGTGACTTAGTTAACACTGAAGCTTTCTTT.

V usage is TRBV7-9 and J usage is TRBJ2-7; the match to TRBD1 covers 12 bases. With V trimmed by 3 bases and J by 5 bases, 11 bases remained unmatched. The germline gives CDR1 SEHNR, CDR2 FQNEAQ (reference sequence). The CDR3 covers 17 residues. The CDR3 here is CASSFRDRGRTRDEQYF. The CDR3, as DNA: TGTGCCAGCAGCTTCCGGGACAGGGGGCGTACTAGGGACGAGCAGTACTTC. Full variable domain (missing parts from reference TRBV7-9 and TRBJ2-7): DTGVSQNPRHKITKRGQNVTFRCDPISEHNRLYWYRQTLGQGPEFLTYFQNEAQLEKSRLLSDRFSAERPKGSFSTLEIQRTEQGDSAMYLCASSFRDRGRTRDEQYFGPGTRLTVT.

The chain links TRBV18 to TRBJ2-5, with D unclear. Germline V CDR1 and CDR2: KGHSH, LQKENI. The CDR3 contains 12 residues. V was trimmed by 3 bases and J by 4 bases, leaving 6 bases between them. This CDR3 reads CASSPVRETQYF. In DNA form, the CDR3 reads TGTGCCAGCTCACCGGTAAGAGAGACCCAGTACTTC.

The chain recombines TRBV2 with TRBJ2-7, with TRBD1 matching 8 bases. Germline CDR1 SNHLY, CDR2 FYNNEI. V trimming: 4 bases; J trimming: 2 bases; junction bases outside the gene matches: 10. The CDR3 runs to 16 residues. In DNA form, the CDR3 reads TGTGCCAGCAGTGCTTTGGACAGGGAACCTCCCTACGAGCAGTACTTC. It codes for CASSALDREPPYEQYF.

The chain's CDR3 is CASSVAGTSGQETQYF. The CDR3 DNA sequence: TGTGCCAGCAGCGTTGCCGGGACTAGCGGCCAAGAGACCCAGTACTTC. The chain employs TRBV9 and TRBJ2-5, with 11 bases lining up with TRBD2. In germline, CDR1 is SGDLS, CDR2 YYNGEE. The trim removed 2 bases at V and 1 base at J, leaving 4 bases unmatched. The CDR3 extends over 16 amino acids.

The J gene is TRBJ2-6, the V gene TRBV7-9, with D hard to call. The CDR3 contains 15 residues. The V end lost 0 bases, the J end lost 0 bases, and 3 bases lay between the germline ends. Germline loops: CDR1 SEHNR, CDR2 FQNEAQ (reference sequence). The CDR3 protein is CASSLAVSGANVLTF. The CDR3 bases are TGTGCCAGCAGCTTAGCCGTCTCTGGGGCCAACGTCCTGACTTTC.